One sample yielded the 24 T cell receptor beta chains listed below, sequenced in a study of response to subunit inactivated influenza vaccine. TCRdb passed the RT-PCR reads through MiXCR, listing each CDR3 protein once. This sample has some 570,000 distinct CDR3 sequences, with about 11% found just once. These same data were also listed under a study on T cells expressing NK-cell markers. In that study: cDNA encoding TCR beta was synthesized via 5'RACE template switching incorporating UMIs.

Sequences were derived from PBMCs from blood, sampled on the day of vaccination. These receptors were obtained from a man aged 45-65 years who received an inactivated influenza vaccine.

The rearrangement links TRBV30 to TRBJ1-5, with unresolved D. Trimming pared 1 base from V and 4 bases from J, leaving 5 bases between. The CDR3 contains 12 residues. Germline V gene lookup returns CDR1 GTSNPN and CDR2 SVGIG (reference sequence). This CDR3 reads CAWSAGNQPQHF. The CDR3 nucleotides are TGTGCCTGGAGTGCGGGGAATCAGCCCCAGCATTTT.

This clonotype was counted a few times. CDR3 sequence: CSATPRGGAYEQYF. The CDR3 nucleotides read TGCAGTGCTACGCCCCGCGGCGGGGCCTACGAGCAGTACTTC. The V gene is TRBV20-1, the J gene TRBJ2-7, with a tentative D call TRBD2 (6 bases). Germline CDR1 DFQATT, CDR2 SNEGSKA (reference sequence). V lost 4 bases, J lost 2 bases, and 15 bases lay in between. There are 14 residues in the CDR3.

This clonotype was picked up a small number of times. The rearrangement uses TRBV12-3 or TRBV12-4 and TRBJ2-7; D unclear. V lost 2 bases and J 4 bases, leaving 9 bases between the germline ends. This CDR3 has 13 residues. DNA for the CDR3: TGTGCCAGCAGTTTAACCATTCTTTACGAGCAGTACTTC. Translating gives CASSLTILYEQYF.

A note on this clonotype: This may be a read error: a much more frequent sequence differs by one nucleotide. The chain joins TRBV28 to TRBJ2-3; D ambiguous. The CDR3 length is 15 residues. Germline V gives CDR1 MDHEN, CDR2 SYDVKM. Trimming shortened V by 8 bases and J by 2 bases, and 17 bases separated the two germline ends. The CDR3 DNA follows: TGTGCCAGCCTCGATAGTCAGACGAACACAGATACGCAGTATTTT. It codes for CASLDSQTNTDTQYF. Complete variable domain (other parts from reference TRBV28 and TRBJ2-3): DVKVTQSSRYLVKRTGEKVFLECVQDMDHENMFWYRQDPGLGLRLIYFSYDVKMKEKGDIPEGYSVSREKKERFSLILESASTNQTSMYLCASLDSQTNTDTQYFGPGTRLTVL.

This chain uses TRBV7-2 with TRBJ1-1; a possible D gene is TRBD1 (6 bases). The CDR3 loop spans 11 amino acids. Trimming left V 4 bases short and J 7 bases short, with 7 bases between. In germline, CDR1 is SGHTA, CDR2 FQGNSA. DNA for the CDR3: TGTGCCAGCAGCTGGACAGATGAAGCTTTCTTT. It specifies CASSWTDEAFF.

The CDR3 reads CSAGGQGYNEQFF. The CDR3 DNA reads TGCAGCGCCGGAGGACAGGGTTACAATGAGCAGTTCTTC. The chain has TRBV29-1 and TRBJ2-1; 8 nucleotides agree with TRBD1. Trimming took 7 bases from V and 4 from J; bases not matched to a gene: 6. The CDR3 runs 13 residues. Germline CDR1 reads SQVTM; CDR2 reads ANQGSEA.

This clonotype was seen more than once but under ten times. The chain recombines TRBV20-1 with TRBJ2-1; D may be TRBD2 (7 bases). Germline V gene lookup returns CDR1 DFQATT and CDR2 SNEGSKA (reference sequence). The V end was cut by 0 bases, the J end by 6 bases, with 15 bases between. This CDR3 spans 15 amino acids. CDR3 coding DNA: TGCAGTGCTAGAGAAGGGGGGGTGGGGGGCAATGAGCAGTTCTTC. Translation gives CSAREGGVGGNEQFF.

The genes are TRBV12-3 or TRBV12-4 and TRBJ2-1, with 7 bases lining up with TRBD2. The trim removed 6 bases at V and 2 bases at J, leaving 10 bases unmatched. This CDR3 contains 16 residues. In DNA form, the CDR3 reads TGTGCCAGCAGCCCCCGGGGGAGGGGACCCTACAATGAGCAGTTCTTC. Translation gives CASSPRGRGPYNEQFF.

This clonotype was observed a few times. This chain uses TRBV7-9 with TRBJ2-3; 11 positions agree with TRBD2. The CDR3 runs to 16 residues. V lost 4 bases and J lost 5; bases outside the gene matches: 8. In germline, CDR1 is SEHNR, CDR2 FQNEAQ (reference sequence). CDR3 residues: CASSYDSGGAQDTQYF. In DNA form, the CDR3 reads TGTGCCAGCAGCTATGATAGCGGGGGGGCCCAAGATACGCAGTATTTT. Full variable domain (missing parts from reference TRBV7-9 and TRBJ2-3): DTGVSQNPRHKITKRGQNVTFRCDPISEHNRLYWYRQTLGQGPEFLTYFQNEAQLEKSRLLSDRFSAERPKGSFSTLEIQRTEQGDSAMYLCASSYDSGGAQDTQYFGPGTRLTVL.

The table lists this clonotype with many counts. This chain uses TRBV27 with TRBJ2-2; D is undetermined. The CDR3 is 15 amino acids. Germline CDR1 MNHEY, CDR2 SMNVEV (reference sequence). Trimming left V 3 bases short and J 1 base short, with 9 bases between. CDR3 DNA: TGTGCCAGCAGTTTCGAGTACGGGAACACCGGGGAGCTGTTTTTT. Translating gives CASSFEYGNTGELFF.

This clonotype was observed once. This clone may be a read error of a much larger clone one base away. V usage is TRBV20-1 and J usage is TRBJ1-2, with D possibly being TRBD1 (5 bases). CDR1 is DFQATT, CDR2 SNEGSKA, per germline (reference sequence). This CDR3 comprises 13 residues. In DNA form, the CDR3 reads TGCAGTGCTAGACTAAAACCGGGGCTTGGCTACGCCTTC. This encodes CSARLKPGLGYAF.

There are many counts of this clonotype. This chain joins TRBV20-1 and TRBJ2-5, with D perhaps matching TRBD1 or TRBD2 (6 bases each). This CDR3 is 15 amino acids long. Germline V lookup: CDR1 DFQATT, CDR2 SNEGSKA (reference sequence). Trimming removed 7 bases from V and 7 bases from J, with 25 bases in between. The CDR3 coding sequence is TGCAGTGTTATAAGGGGGGCTAGCGACCAAAGGACCCAGTACTTC. Translation: CSVIRGASDQRTQYF.

A few counts support this clonotype. This chain connects TRBV5-1 to TRBJ2-1; no clear D gene. This CDR3 has 16 residues. The germline V and J ends were trimmed by 4 bases and 0 bases, with 14 bases remaining between them. Germline CDR1 is SGHRS and CDR2 is YFSETQ. CDR3 nucleotides: TGCGCCAGCAGCCATTCCGGGTCGAGCTCCTACAATGAGCAGTTCTTC. Translation: CASSHSGSSSYNEQFF.

This clonotype came up a few times. One end of the junction does not line up with germline, which may come from a read error. The chain employs TRBV6-1 and TRBJ1-6; D possibly corresponds to TRBD1 (5 bases). The CDR3 runs 15 residues. Per the germline V gene, CDR1 is MNHNS and CDR2 is SASEGT. CDR3 DNA: TGTGCCAGCAGGGAAGGGGTGACCTATAATTCACCCCTCCACTTT. It encodes CASREGVTYNSPLHF.

This clonotype occurred a few times. This chain links TRBV19 with TRBJ2-3; D gene unclear. The CDR3 consists of 14 residues. The V gene lost 3 bases and the J gene lost 2 bases, with 9 bases spanning the gap. Germline V CDR1 and CDR2: LNHDA, SQIVND (reference sequence). In nucleotides, the CDR3 is TGTGCCAGTAGTATCTACGGATTCACAGATACGCAGTATTTT. Amino acid sequence: CASSIYGFTDTQYF.

This chain connects TRBV7-6 to TRBJ2-7; D might be TRBD1 (6 bases). Trimming shortened V by 1 base and J by 7 bases, and 17 bases separated the two germline ends. This CDR3 has 15 residues. Germline V CDR1 and CDR2: SGHVS, FNYEAQ. In DNA form, the CDR3 reads TGTGCCAGCAGCTTAGAACCGGAAGGGACACCTGAGCAGTACTTC. Encoded protein: CASSLEPEGTPEQYF.

This clonotype was detected many times. V is TRBV12-3 or TRBV12-4 and J is TRBJ1-2; D is unclear. Trimming removed 3 bases from V and 3 bases from J, with 8 bases in between. The CDR3 covers 13 residues. CDR3: CASSLYGDYGYTF. The CDR3 bases are TGTGCCAGCAGTTTGTACGGTGACTATGGCTACACCTTC.

There are many counts of this clonotype. The chain is built from TRBV28 and TRBJ2-4; the D call may be TRBD1 or TRBD2 (6 bases each). Deletions cut 2 bases from V and 7 bases from J, with 12 bases between. This CDR3 spans 14 amino acids. Germline CDR1 and CDR2: MDHEN and SYDVKM. The CDR3 reads CASSLRGEWNIQYF. CDR3 coding DNA: TGTGCCAGCAGTTTAAGGGGGGAATGGAACATTCAGTACTTC. Using reference TRBV28 and TRBJ2-4 for the parts outside the CDR3, the full variable domain is DVKVTQSSRYLVKRTGEKVFLECVQDMDHENMFWYRQDPGLGLRLIYFSYDVKMKEKGDIPEGYSVSREKKERFSLILESASTNQTSMYLCASSLRGEWNIQYFGAGTRLSVL.

This clonotype was picked up a small number of times. The rearrangement links TRBV27 to TRBJ2-2; perhaps TRBD2 as D (7 bases). Trimming stripped 2 bases from V and 6 bases from J, with 13 bases between. The CDR3 sequence is 15 residues long. Germline CDR1 reads MNHEY; CDR2 reads SMNVEV (reference sequence). CDR3 bases: TGTGCCAGCAGTTTACTGGGGGGGCAGGCCGGGGAGCTGTTTTTT. Its translation: CASSLLGGQAGELFF.

The chain carries TRBV23-1 and TRBJ2-1; D gene unclear. TRBV23-1 belongs to the ORF category, with a function that is uncertain. The CDR3 consists of 13 residues. The V end was cut by 0 bases, the J end by 8 bases, with 8 bases between. As DNA, the CDR3 is TGCGCCAGCAGTCAATCCACCTCAGATGAGCAGTTCTTC. It encodes CASSQSTSDEQFF.

The chain employs TRBV5-6 and TRBJ2-2; no clear D. The V gene's germline CDR1 is SGHDT and CDR2 YYEEEE. The V gene lost 2 bases and the J gene lost 0 bases, with 14 bases spanning the gap. The CDR3 is 17 amino acids. CDR3 region: CASSLSGFGTNTGELFF. CDR3 nucleotide sequence: TGTGCCAGCAGCTTATCCGGGTTTGGAACGAACACCGGGGAGCTGTTTTTT.

This chain's CDR3 is CASSLPQGSGANVLTF. CDR3 DNA sequence: TGCGCCAGCAGCTTACCACAGGGTTCTGGGGCCAACGTCCTGACTTTC. V usage is TRBV5-1 and J usage is TRBJ2-6, with D possibly TRBD1 on 6 matching bases. CDR1 and CDR2 from the germline V gene are SGHRS and YFSETQ. CDR3 size: 16 residues. The ends were cut back, 2 bases at V and 1 base at J, with 10 bases in the middle.

The chain links TRBV7-2 to TRBJ2-6, with D possibly TRBD1 on 5 matching bases. The CDR3 covers 17 residues. Germline values: CDR1 SGHTA, CDR2 FQGNSA. V was pared by 4 bases and J by 0 bases, with 13 bases between. DNA of the CDR3: TGTGCCAGCAGCTCGGACCCAAGGGGCTCTGGGGCCAACGTCCTGACTTTC. It translates to CASSSDPRGSGANVLTF.

The table lists this clonotype with many counts. The chain uses TRBV7-9 and TRBJ2-1, with TRBD2 identical over 11 bases. This CDR3 has 17 residues. In germline, CDR1 is SEHNR, CDR2 FQNEAQ (reference sequence). The V gene end was trimmed by 1 base and the J gene end by 5 bases; junction bases not matched to a gene: 7. This chain's CDR3 is CASSLVWGLAVNNEQFF. CDR3 nucleotides: TGTGCCAGCAGCTTAGTCTGGGGACTAGCGGTGAACAATGAGCAGTTCTTC.